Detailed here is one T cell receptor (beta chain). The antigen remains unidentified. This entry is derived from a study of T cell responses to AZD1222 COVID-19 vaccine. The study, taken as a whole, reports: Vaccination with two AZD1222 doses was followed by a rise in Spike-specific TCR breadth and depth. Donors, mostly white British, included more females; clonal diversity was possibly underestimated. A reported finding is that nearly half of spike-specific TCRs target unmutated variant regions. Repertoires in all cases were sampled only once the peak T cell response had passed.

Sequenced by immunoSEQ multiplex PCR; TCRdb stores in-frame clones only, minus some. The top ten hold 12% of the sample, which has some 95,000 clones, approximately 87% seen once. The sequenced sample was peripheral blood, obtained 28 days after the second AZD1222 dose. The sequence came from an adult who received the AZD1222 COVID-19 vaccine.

The CDR3 is CASSQGSGELFF. DNA of the CDR3: TGTGCCAGCAGCCAAGGCTCCGGGGAGCTGTTTTTT. J is TRBJ2-2 and V is TRBV4-2; no clear D gene. Germline CDR1 is LGHNA and CDR2 is YNFKEQ. This CDR3 is 12 amino acids long. Trimming left V 1 base short and J 6 bases short, with 3 bases between.